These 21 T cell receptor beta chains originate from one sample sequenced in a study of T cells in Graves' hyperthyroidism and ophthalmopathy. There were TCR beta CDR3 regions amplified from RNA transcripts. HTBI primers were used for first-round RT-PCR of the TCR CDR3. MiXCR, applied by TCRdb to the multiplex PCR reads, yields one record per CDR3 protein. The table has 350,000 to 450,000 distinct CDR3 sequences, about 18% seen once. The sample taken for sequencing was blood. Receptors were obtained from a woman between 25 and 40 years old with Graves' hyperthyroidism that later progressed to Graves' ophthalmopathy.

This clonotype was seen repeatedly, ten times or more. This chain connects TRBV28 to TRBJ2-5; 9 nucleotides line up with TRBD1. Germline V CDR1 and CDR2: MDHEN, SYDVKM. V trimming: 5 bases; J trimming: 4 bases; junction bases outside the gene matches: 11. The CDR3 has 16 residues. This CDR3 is CASSVFGTGLSETQYF. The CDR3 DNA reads TGTGCCAGCAGTGTATTTGGGACAGGGCTCTCAGAGACCCAGTACTTC.

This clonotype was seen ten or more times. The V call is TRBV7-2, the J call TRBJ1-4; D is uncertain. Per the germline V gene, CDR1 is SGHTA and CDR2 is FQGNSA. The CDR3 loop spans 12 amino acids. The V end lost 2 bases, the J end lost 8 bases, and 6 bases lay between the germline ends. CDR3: CASSLRPEKLFF. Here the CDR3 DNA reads TGTGCCAGCAGCTTACGTCCGGAAAAACTGTTTTTT. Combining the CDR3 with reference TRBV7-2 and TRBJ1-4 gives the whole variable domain GAGVSQSPSNKVTEKGKDVELRCDPISGHTALYWYRQSLGQGLEFLIYFQGNSAPDKSGLPSDRFSAERTGGSVSTLTIQRTQQEDSAVYLCASSLRPEKLFFGSGTQLSVL.

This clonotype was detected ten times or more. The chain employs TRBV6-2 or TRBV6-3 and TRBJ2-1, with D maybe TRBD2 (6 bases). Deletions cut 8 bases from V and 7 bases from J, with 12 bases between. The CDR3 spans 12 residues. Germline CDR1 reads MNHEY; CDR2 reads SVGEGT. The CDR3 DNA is TGTGCCAGCGGCGGGGAATGGAATGAGCAGTTCTTC. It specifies CASGGEWNEQFF.

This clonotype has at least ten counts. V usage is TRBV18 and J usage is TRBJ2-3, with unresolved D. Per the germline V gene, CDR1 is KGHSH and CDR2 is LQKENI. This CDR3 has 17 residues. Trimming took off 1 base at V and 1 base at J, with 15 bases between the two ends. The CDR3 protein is CASSPRRTRLGTDTQYF. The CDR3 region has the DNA TGTGCCAGCTCACCACGCCGGACCCGGTTGGGCACAGATACGCAGTATTTT.

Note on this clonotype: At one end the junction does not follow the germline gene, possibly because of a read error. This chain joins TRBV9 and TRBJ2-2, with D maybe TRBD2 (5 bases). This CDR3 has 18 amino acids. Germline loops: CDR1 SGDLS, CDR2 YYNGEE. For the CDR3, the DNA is TGTGCCAGCAGCGCCTACGTATACCAGGAGATGAACACCGGGGAGCTGTTTTTC. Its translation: CASSAYVYQEMNTGELFF.

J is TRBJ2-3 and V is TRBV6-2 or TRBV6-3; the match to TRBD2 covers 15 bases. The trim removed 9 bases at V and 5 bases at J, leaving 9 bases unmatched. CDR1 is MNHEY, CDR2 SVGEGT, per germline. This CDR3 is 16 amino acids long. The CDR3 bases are TGTGCCAGTGTACCGGGACTAGCGGGAGGAATAGATACGCAGTATTTT. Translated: CASVPGLAGGIDTQYF.

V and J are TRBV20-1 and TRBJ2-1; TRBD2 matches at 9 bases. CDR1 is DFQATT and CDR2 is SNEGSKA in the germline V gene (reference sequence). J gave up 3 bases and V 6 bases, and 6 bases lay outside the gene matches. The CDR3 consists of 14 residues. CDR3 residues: CSALGLARYNEQFF. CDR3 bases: TGCAGTGCCCTAGGACTAGCGCGCTACAATGAGCAGTTCTTC.

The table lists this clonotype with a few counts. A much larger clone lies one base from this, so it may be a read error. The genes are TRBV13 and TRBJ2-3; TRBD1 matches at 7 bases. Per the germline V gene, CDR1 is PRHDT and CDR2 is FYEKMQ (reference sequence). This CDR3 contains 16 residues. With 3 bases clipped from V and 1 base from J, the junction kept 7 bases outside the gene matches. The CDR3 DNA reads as TGTGCCAGCAGCTTTGTGAGACAGGGAGGCACAGATACGCAGTATTTT. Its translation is CASSFVRQGGTDTQYF.

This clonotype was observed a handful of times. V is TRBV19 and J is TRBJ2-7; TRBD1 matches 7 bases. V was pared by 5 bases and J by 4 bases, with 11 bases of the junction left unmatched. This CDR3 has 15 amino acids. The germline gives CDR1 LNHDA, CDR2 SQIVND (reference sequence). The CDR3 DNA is TGTGCCAGTAGTTCCCGGACGGACAGGTTATACGAGCAGTACTTC. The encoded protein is CASSSRTDRLYEQYF. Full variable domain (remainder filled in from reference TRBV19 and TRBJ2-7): DGGITQSPKYLFRKEGQNVTLSCEQNLNHDAMYWYRQDPGQGLRLIYYSQIVNDFQKGDIAEGYSVSREKKESFPLTVTSAQKNPTAFYLCASSSRTDRLYEQYFGPGTRLTVT.

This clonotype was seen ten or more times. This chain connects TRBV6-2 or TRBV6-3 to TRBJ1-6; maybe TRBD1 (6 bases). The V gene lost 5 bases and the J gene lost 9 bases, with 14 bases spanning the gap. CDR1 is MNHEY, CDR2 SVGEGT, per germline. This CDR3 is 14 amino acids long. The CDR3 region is CASSHRDSLSPLHF. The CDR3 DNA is TGTGCCAGCAGTCACAGGGATTCTCTTTCACCCCTCCACTTT.

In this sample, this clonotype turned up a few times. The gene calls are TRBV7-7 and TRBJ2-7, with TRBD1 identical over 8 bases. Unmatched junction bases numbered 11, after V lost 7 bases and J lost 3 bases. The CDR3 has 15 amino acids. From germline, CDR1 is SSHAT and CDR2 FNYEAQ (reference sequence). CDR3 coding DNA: TGTGCCAGCACCTATAGGGGGACAGGAGACTACGAGCAGTACTTC. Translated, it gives CASTYRGTGDYEQYF.

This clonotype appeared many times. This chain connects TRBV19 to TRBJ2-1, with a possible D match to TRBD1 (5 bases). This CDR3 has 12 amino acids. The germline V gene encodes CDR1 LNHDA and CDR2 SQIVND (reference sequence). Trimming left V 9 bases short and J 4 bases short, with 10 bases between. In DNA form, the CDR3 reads TGTGCCAGCGGCGACAGATACAATGAGCAGTTCTTC. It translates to CASGDRYNEQFF.

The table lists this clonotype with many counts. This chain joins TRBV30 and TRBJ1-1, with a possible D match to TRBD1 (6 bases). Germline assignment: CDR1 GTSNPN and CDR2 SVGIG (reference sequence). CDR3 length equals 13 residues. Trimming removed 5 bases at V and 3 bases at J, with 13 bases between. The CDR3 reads CAWQQGQYTEAFF. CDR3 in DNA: TGTGCCTGGCAACAGGGTCAGTACACTGAAGCTTTCTTT.

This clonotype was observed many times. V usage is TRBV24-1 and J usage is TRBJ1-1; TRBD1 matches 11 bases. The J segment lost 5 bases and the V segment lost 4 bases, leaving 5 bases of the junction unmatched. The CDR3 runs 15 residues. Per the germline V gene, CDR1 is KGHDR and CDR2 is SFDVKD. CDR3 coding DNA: TGTGCCACCAGTGAAGGACAGGGGGCTCTAACTGAAGCTTTCTTT. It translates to CATSEGQGALTEAFF.

CDR3: CASSSGTGLNTEAFF. Written as DNA, the CDR3 is TGTGCCAGCAGTTCCGGGACAGGCTTGAACACTGAAGCTTTCTTT. The V gene is TRBV11-3, the J gene TRBJ1-1, with 8 bases lining up with TRBD1. This CDR3 is built from 15 residues. Germline CDR1 is SGHNT and CDR2 is YENEEA. V shed 6 bases and J 0 bases; nucleotides not matched to a gene: 6.

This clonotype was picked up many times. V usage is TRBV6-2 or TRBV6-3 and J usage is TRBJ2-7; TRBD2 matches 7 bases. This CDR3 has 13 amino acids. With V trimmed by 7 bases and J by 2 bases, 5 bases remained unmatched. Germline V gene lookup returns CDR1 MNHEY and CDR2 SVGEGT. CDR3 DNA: TGTGCCAGCACTACCGGGACTACCTACGAGCAGTACTTC. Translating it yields CASTTGTTYEQYF.

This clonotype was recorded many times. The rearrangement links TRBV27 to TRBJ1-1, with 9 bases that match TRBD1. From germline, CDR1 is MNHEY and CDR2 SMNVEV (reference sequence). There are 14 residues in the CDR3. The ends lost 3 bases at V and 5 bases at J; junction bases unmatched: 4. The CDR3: CASSFSGTGTEAFF. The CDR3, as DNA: TGTGCCAGCAGTTTTTCCGGGACAGGGACTGAAGCTTTCTTT.

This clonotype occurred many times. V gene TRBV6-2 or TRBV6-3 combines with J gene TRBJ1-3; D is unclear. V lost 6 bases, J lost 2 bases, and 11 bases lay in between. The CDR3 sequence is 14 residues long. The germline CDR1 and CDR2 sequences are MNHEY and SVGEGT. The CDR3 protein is CASSKGYAGNTIYF. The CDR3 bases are TGTGCCAGCAGCAAGGGTTACGCTGGAAACACCATATATTTT.

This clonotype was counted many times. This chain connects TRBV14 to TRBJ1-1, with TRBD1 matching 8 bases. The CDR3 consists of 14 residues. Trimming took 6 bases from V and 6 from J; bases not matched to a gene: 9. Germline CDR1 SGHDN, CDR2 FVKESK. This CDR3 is CASRKTGEKAEAFF. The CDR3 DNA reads TGTGCCAGCAGGAAGACAGGGGAGAAGGCTGAAGCTTTCTTT.

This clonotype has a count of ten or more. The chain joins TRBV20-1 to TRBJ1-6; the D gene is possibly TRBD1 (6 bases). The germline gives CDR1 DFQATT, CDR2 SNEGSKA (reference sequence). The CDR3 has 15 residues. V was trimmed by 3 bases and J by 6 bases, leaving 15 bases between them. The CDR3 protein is CSASAGGEINSPLHF. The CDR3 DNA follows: TGCAGTGCTAGTGCCGGGGGCGAGATTAATTCACCCCTCCACTTT.

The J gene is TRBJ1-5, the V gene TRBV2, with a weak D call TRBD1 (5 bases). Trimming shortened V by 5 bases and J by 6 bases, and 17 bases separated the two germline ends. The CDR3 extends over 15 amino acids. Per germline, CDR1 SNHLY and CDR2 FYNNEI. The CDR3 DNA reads TGTGCCAGCAGTTTATACTATCGGGGGGTTCAGCCCCAGCATTTT. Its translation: CASSLYYRGVQPQHF.